This is a list of T cell receptor beta chains from one sample in a study of vaccination effects on CD4 cells after COVID-19. Data came from immunoSEQ multiplex PCR; TCRdb stores just in-frame clones and leaves some out. Among about 68,000 clones listed, 75% to 90% were seen once. These receptors' antigens are unknown. The sample was CD4+ T cells from PBMCs cultured with SARS-CoV-2 spike peptides, taken before COVID-19 vaccination. These receptors all stem from a human donor who received a COVID-19 vaccine. The CDR3 runs from the conserved cysteine through the conserved F or W. The D gene is left open where the match is weak. Size is omitted from some rows. Given values are once, few, many or a class for expanded clones.

size	V	D	J	CDR3	DNA
-	TRBV3-1/TRBV3-2	TRBD1	TRBJ2-2	CASSQAGTGNTGELFF	TGTGCCAGCAGCCAAGCCGGGACAGGCAACACCGGGGAGCTGTTTTTT
-	TRBV27	TRBD2	TRBJ2-3	CASSLSNPISGGADTQYF	TGTGCCAGCAGTTTATCGAATCCGATTAGCGGGGGGGCAGATACGCAGTATTTT
-	TRBV5-1	-	TRBJ2-3	CASSLADKDTQYF	TGCGCCAGCAGCTTGGCAGATAAAGATACGCAGTATTTT
-	TRBV6-1	-	TRBJ1-4	CASSEDWGKGEKLFF	TGTGCCAGCAGTGAAGACTGGGGGAAGGGTGAAAAACTGTTTTTT
-	TRBV5-4	TRBD2	TRBJ2-5	CASSSGTSGGGIGETQYF	TGTGCCAGCAGCTCCGGGACTAGCGGGGGGGGGATCGGGGAGACCCAGTACTTC
-	TRBV4-1	TRBD2	TRBJ2-1	CASSQRTGTSGGAYNEQFF	TGCGCCAGCAGCCAAAGAACCGGGACTAGCGGGGGGGCTTACAATGAGCAGTTCTTC
-	TRBV2	-	TRBJ2-3	CASSERQPSTDTQYF	TGTGCCAGCAGTGAAAGGCAGCCAAGCACAGATACGCAGTATTTT
-	TRBV24-1	TRBD2	TRBJ2-1	CATSDPAGGHYEQFF	TGTGCCACCAGTGATCCAGCGGGGGGCCATTATGAGCAGTTCTTC
few	TRBV25-1	TRBD1	TRBJ1-6	CASSEPRTGGHSPLHF	TGTGCCAGCAGTGAACCTCGGACAGGGGGACATTCACCCCTCCACTTT
-	TRBV9	-	TRBJ1-4	CASSPRGGSTNEKLFF	TGTGCCAGCAGCCCCCGTGGGGGATCAACTAATGAAAAACTGTTTTTT
-	TRBV30	TRBD1	TRBJ1-1	CAWSGGDRDMETEAFF	TGTGCCTGGAGTGGAGGGGACAGGGATATGGAGACTGAAGCTTTCTTT
-	TRBV7-3	TRBD1	TRBJ2-5	CASSQPGTGGAETQYF	TGTGCCAGCAGCCAACCCGGGACAGGGGGCGCGGAGACCCAGTACTTC
-	TRBV7-2	-	TRBJ1-5	CASSLRGRGDQPQHF	TGTGCCAGCAGCTTAAGAGGCAGGGGCGATCAGCCCCAGCATTTT
once	TRBV7-2	-	TRBJ1-1	CASSPEVMNTEAFF	TGTGCCAGCAGTCCCGAAGTTATGAACACTGAAGCTTTCTTT
-	TRBV18	-	TRBJ1-3	CASSPGQRSGNTIYF	TGTGCCAGCTCACCAGGGCAACGGTCTGGAAACACCATATATTTT